The following is a TCR beta chain sequence with its context. Antigen: not known. The CDR3 is 16 residues long. Germline loops: CDR1 SGHAT, CDR2 FQNNGV. This entry is derived from a study of T cells expressing NK-cell markers. For the study at large: TCR beta repertoires came from sorted CD3+CD56+NKG2C+, CD3+CD56+NKG2C- and CD3+CD56-NKG2C+ T cells.

Whole-study results and caveats: These clonotypes additionally ranked first within the CD3+CD56-NKG2C+ fraction of several donors.

It was by 5'RACE template switching with UMIs that TCR beta cDNA was made. TCRdb reworked the 5' RACE reads into one entry per CDR3 protein, no DNA. Its clone listing holds 200,000 to 300,000 distinct CDR3 sequences. The source is a woman between 18 and 70 years old in good health. Sequencing was performed on blood T cells: a sorted CD56 or NKG2C T cell subset, CD4+ or CD8+ T cells, or bulk PBMC T cells (not recorded which). The V call is TRBV11-2, the J call TRBJ2-7; TCRdb indicates TRBD2, and absent DNA this call remains unverified. CDR3 in amino acids: CASSNRLAGASYEQYF.